This T cell receptor beta chain is drawn from a study of T cell clones after liver transplantation. Study details: Timepoints were pre-transplant, pre-withdrawal, and after withdrawal was completed or failed.

The assay was immunoSEQ multiplex PCR, and TCRdb's table has in-frame clones only and misses some. The sample consists of roughly 73,000 clones, 75% to 90% of them appearing once. This clone was observed once. The sample here was CD4+ T cells from blood, taken before liver transplant. The origin of this receptor is a human donor who received a liver transplant.

The CDR3: CASTVTRGPLYEQYF. CDR3 coding DNA: TGTGCCAGCACCGTTACTCGCGGCCCCCTTTACGAGCAGTACTTC. The chain is built from TRBV6-1 and TRBJ2-7; D call uncertain. Trimming stripped 7 bases from V and 4 bases from J, with 20 bases between. From germline, CDR1 is MNHNS and CDR2 SASEGT. This CDR3 region has 15 residues.